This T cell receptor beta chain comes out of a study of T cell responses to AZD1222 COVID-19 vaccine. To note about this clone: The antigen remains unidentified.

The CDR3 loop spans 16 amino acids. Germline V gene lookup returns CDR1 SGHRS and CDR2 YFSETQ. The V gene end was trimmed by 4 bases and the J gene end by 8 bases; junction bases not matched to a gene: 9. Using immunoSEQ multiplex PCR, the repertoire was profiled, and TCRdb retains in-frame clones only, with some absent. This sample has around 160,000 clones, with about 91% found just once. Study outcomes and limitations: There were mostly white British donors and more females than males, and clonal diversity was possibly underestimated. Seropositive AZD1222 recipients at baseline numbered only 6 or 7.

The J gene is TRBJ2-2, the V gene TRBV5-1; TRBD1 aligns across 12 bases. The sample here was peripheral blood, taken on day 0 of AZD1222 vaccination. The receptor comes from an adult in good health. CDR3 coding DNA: TGCGCCAGCAGCCAGGGACAGGGGGCATCAGGTGGGGAGCTGTTTTTT. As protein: CASSQGQGASGGELFF.